One TCR beta chain is described in this entry. There are many counts of this clone. The antigen it recognizes is unknown. The read gets to within 3 residues of the CDR3 end, and the germline J gene fills in the rest. The source of the sample is a study of T cell clonality in common variable immunodeficiency (dated by TCRdb to between 2014 and 2017). The CDR3, from cysteine to phenylalanine, totals 17 residues. The DNA has 42 bases, all within the CDR3, and is read from base 1. Trimmed from V: 8 bases; trimmed from J: 5 bases; junction bases lacking a gene match: 12. The germline V gene gives CDR1 as MNHEY and CDR2 as SVGEGT. Predominantly Caucasian heritage was noted among both the CVID patients and the healthy controls. Heparinized peripheral whole blood samples of roughly 5 to 8 ml were obtained from each donor. TCRbeta CDR3 repertoires were sequenced from genomic DNA of adults with common variable immune deficiency (CVID) and healthy adult controls. A total of around 22 healthy adult volunteers (around 12 female and approximately ten male; age range roughly 23 to 75 years, mean age about 32) were included in the control group. Diluted blood was subjected to density centrifugation over Hypaque 1077 or Ficoll-Paque for isolation of peripheral blood mononuclear cells. Unsorted mononuclear cells served as the source of genomic DNA, which was extracted either by Qiagen column purification or by a centrifugation-based method.

On the study overall, not on this receptor specifically: Although equal DNA input was used, an average of approximately 82,000 unique sequences per sample was obtained for controls, compared with some 34,000 for CVID samples. TCRbeta clonality was higher in CVID subjects than in healthy controls (t-test p = 0.018), and the increase was most characteristic of about a third of subjects. Fewer TCRbeta clones were shared among CVID subjects than among healthy controls (p < 0.0001). It was noted by the authors that sequencing of the repertoires of T cell subpopulations would be needed to clarify the cause of the increased clonality in CVID. Reportedly, TCRbeta sequences from CVID had fewer deletions and N-nucleotide insertions, and highly modified clones with 13 or more V deletions were absent from CVID. Correlations between repertoire features and clinical complications were limited by patient heterogeneity within the CVID cohort.

For sequencing input, CVID and control samples contributed equivalent amounts of genomic DNA. For every sample, a 60 bp segment covering the rearranged TCRbeta CDR3 region was amplified and then sequenced. TCRbeta amplification used the immunoSEQ assay, a bias-corrected multiplex PCR with high-throughput sequencing. The paper's processing steps were these. Each unique nucleotide sequence was treated as a clone and annotated with V, D and J genes, copy number and frequency. Sequences were labeled productive if in frame, and non-productive if out of frame or containing stop codons. Clonality was calculated from Shannon's entropy as previously described. The predicted amino acid sequences of productive clones were used to derive mean CDR3 Kyte-Doolittle hydropathy. Using the R hclust function, scaled V gene usage was clustered hierarchically with Manhattan distance and complete linkage. Sharing of clones by CDR3 amino acid sequence was evaluated through resampling of 12 repertoires per group over 100 rounds. The repertoires were searched for 55 to 75 published EBV-specific TCRbeta sequences and almost 250 published CMV-specific TCRbeta sequences. Two CVID samples yielding fewer than 10,000 sequences were excluded from analysis, leaving approximately 42 CVID repertoires. TCRdb carries this immuneACCESS record with in-frame sequences only. Its versions omit some clonotypes, under half of them owing to an unresolved V gene in the studies checked, with the rest unexplained. That table gives V, J and clone size, and the DNA gave D and trimming. This sample contains 45,000 to 55,000 clones, none of which is a singleton. The leading ten clones occupy 5.4% of the sample.

The source is a person between 18 and 69 years old in good health. The sample consisted of peripheral blood mononuclear cells. Recombination joined TRBV6-2 or TRBV6-3 with TRBJ2-1; 13 central bases correspond to TRBD2. The CDR3 corresponds to CASGGTGGLAGNNEQFF. The CDR3 DNA, read in part, is TGTGCCAGCGGCGGGACAGGGGGACTAGCGGGAAACAATGAG.